This T cell receptor beta chain was sequenced for a study of T cell repertoires in cytomegalovirus infection. The wider study: Selected CMV epitopes included recently identified HLA-C-restricted ones as well as well-studied HLA-B-restricted ones. Public TCR beta signatures indicated both CMV infection and matching HLA type.

Each CDR3 protein gets one entry after TCRdb re-called the reads with MiXCR. The sample records about 480,000 distinct CDR3 sequences, 30% to 40% being singletons. In this sample, this clonotype turned up many times. Its specificity is not known. Study findings and constraints: CMV-specific TCR beta clonotypes restricted by HLA-C were the ones dominating the ex vivo response. Identification of carriers of CMV plus the relevant HLA was performed using cumulative public TCR beta family frequency.

Deletions cut 6 bases from V and 6 bases from J, with 15 bases between. This CDR3 is built from 13 residues. Germline CDR1 reads SGHTA; CDR2 reads FQGNSA. The chain carries TRBV7-2 and TRBJ2-7; possible D gene TRBD1, 8 bases. Sequencing was performed on cultured PBMCs, taken from culture after CMV antigen stimulation. This receptor was identified in a human donor in good health (CMV status not recorded). Some clones in this sample may be carry-over from other donors' samples. CDR3 residues: CASSPQGGSEQYF. CDR3 nucleotide sequence: TGTGCCAGCAGTCCACAGGGGGGGTCCGAGCAGTACTTC.